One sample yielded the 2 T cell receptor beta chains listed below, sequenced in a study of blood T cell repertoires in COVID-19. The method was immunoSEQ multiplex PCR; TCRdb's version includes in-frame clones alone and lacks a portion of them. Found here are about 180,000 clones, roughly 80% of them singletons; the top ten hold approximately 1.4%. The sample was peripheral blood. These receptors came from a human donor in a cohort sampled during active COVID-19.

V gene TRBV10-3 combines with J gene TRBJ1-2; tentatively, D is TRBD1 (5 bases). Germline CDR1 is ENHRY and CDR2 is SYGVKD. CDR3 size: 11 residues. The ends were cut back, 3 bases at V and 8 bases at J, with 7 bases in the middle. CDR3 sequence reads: CAISENRGYTF. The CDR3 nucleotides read TGTGCCATCAGTGAAAACAGGGGCTACACCTTC.

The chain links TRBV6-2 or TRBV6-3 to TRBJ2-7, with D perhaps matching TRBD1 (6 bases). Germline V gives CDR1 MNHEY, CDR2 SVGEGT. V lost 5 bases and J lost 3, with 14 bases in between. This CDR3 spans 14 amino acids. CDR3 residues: CASSLQGTFYEQYF. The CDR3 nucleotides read TGTGCCAGCAGTCTGCAGGGGACCTTCTACGAGCAGTACTTC.